Listed below are T cell receptor beta chains from one sample, sequenced in a study of T cells expressing NK-cell markers. After re-calling the 5' RACE reads, TCRdb lists one entry per CDR3 protein, DNA absent. This specimen shows a few hundred thousand distinct CDR3 sequences; the ten leading clones hold approximately 0.39%. The sequenced material came from blood T cells: a sorted CD56 or NKG2C T cell subset, CD4+ or CD8+ T cells, or bulk PBMC T cells (not recorded which). The receptors were gathered from a man younger than 35 in good health. Both conserved end residues are part of each CDR3. Each record gives: V gene, J gene, CDR3 protein.

v_gene: TRBV7-8; j_gene: TRBJ1-2; CDR3aa: CASSLDRAESYGYTF
v_gene: TRBV2; j_gene: TRBJ2-3; CDR3aa: CASRGRRRSSTDTQYF
v_gene: TRBV5-1; j_gene: TRBJ1-1; CDR3aa: CASSAGRPMNTEAFF
v_gene: TRBV5-1; j_gene: TRBJ1-4; CDR3aa: CASSSSTAGEKLFF
v_gene: TRBV11-2; j_gene: TRBJ2-7; CDR3aa: CASSFGTSGNYEQYF
v_gene: TRBV30; j_gene: TRBJ2-3; CDR3aa: CAWSVNSGRGDTQYF
v_gene: TRBV6-2/TRBV6-3; j_gene: TRBJ1-5; CDR3aa: CASREGRNQPQHF
v_gene: TRBV29-1; j_gene: TRBJ1-2; CDR3aa: CSGRQNSDGYTF
v_gene: TRBV11-2; j_gene: TRBJ1-4; CDR3aa: CASSLGSISGNEKLFF
v_gene: TRBV12-3/TRBV12-4; j_gene: TRBJ1-6; CDR3aa: CASRPDRGSYNSPLHF
v_gene: TRBV5-1; j_gene: TRBJ2-1; CDR3aa: CASSLEAPSSYNEQFF
v_gene: TRBV7-2; j_gene: TRBJ2-3; CDR3aa: CASSSAPGVADTQYF
v_gene: TRBV5-1; j_gene: TRBJ2-2; CDR3aa: CASSQETRGNTGELFF
v_gene: TRBV6-1; j_gene: TRBJ1-1; CDR3aa: CASRPDISVEAFF
v_gene: TRBV6-5; j_gene: TRBJ2-1; CDR3aa: CASSYSPQRHSYNEQFF
v_gene: TRBV29-1; j_gene: TRBJ2-7; CDR3aa: CSVSYGRANSYEQYF
v_gene: TRBV27; j_gene: TRBJ2-1; CDR3aa: CASNVQGGSYNEQFF
v_gene: TRBV20-1; j_gene: TRBJ2-4; CDR3aa: CSARASGIENIQYF
v_gene: TRBV19; j_gene: TRBJ1-2; CDR3aa: CASSPTGGGGYTF
v_gene: TRBV29-1; j_gene: TRBJ2-2; CDR3aa: CSVDGSRVGTGELFF
v_gene: TRBV5-1; j_gene: TRBJ1-5; CDR3aa: CASSLETGGVQPQHF
v_gene: TRBV6-5; j_gene: TRBJ1-1; CDR3aa: CASSSNRGPGANTEAFF
v_gene: TRBV4-1; j_gene: TRBJ1-6; CDR3aa: CASSQDQLGPLHF
v_gene: TRBV15; j_gene: TRBJ2-1; CDR3aa: CATSRDPGGKQFF
v_gene: TRBV20-1; j_gene: TRBJ2-1; CDR3aa: CSASSRLRPKTQFF
v_gene: TRBV7-2; j_gene: TRBJ2-5; CDR3aa: CASSAAETQYF
v_gene: TRBV11-3; j_gene: TRBJ1-3; CDR3aa: CASSSTGGAGNTIYF
v_gene: TRBV5-1; j_gene: TRBJ2-1; CDR3aa: CASSLPMEQGRGKHDEQFF
v_gene: TRBV4-1; j_gene: TRBJ2-3; CDR3aa: CASSQEADTQYF
v_gene: TRBV7-8; j_gene: TRBJ2-3; CDR3aa: CASSLVRTSRASTDTQYF
v_gene: TRBV5-1; j_gene: TRBJ2-2; CDR3aa: CASSPRALANTGELFF
v_gene: TRBV2; j_gene: TRBJ1-1; CDR3aa: CASNGRVNTEAFF
v_gene: TRBV30; j_gene: TRBJ2-3; CDR3aa: CAWVLAAGFTDTQYF
v_gene: TRBV5-5; j_gene: TRBJ2-1; CDR3aa: CASSRDQGVYNEQFF
v_gene: TRBV12-3/TRBV12-4; j_gene: TRBJ2-1; CDR3aa: CASSLETGPSGNEQFF
v_gene: TRBV4-2; j_gene: TRBJ2-3; CDR3aa: CASSHSIAEGTDTQYF
v_gene: TRBV20-1; j_gene: TRBJ2-1; CDR3aa: CSARKTTSPTRGQFF
v_gene: TRBV20-1; j_gene: TRBJ1-5; CDR3aa: CSAVQRGGSGNQPQHF
v_gene: TRBV2; j_gene: TRBJ2-5; CDR3aa: CASSKGQGFLGDETQYF
v_gene: TRBV11-2; j_gene: TRBJ2-3; CDR3aa: CASSLPAGADTQYF
v_gene: TRBV7-7; j_gene: TRBJ2-3; CDR3aa: CASSPRGGDRVKNTQYF
v_gene: TRBV4-2; j_gene: TRBJ2-1; CDR3aa: CASSQELTSGNPEQFF
v_gene: TRBV7-9; j_gene: TRBJ1-3; CDR3aa: CASSGISGNTIYF
v_gene: TRBV12-3/TRBV12-4; j_gene: TRBJ1-4; CDR3aa: CASSRQGATWEKLFF
v_gene: TRBV15; j_gene: TRBJ1-1; CDR3aa: CATSRPWRGLNTEAFF
v_gene: TRBV6-1; j_gene: TRBJ2-3; CDR3aa: CASTMMGPGDTQYF
v_gene: TRBV4-2; j_gene: TRBJ1-5; CDR3aa: CASSQDRGEQPQHF
v_gene: TRBV20-1; j_gene: TRBJ2-3; CDR3aa: CSASRGPTGDTQYF
v_gene: TRBV10-2; j_gene: TRBJ2-5; CDR3aa: CASSEFDEQETQYF
v_gene: TRBV29-1; j_gene: TRBJ2-7; CDR3aa: CSVAGTGGALDEQYF
v_gene: TRBV10-3; j_gene: TRBJ2-3; CDR3aa: CAISGTSGWDTQYF
v_gene: TRBV5-1; j_gene: TRBJ1-1; CDR3aa: CASSRQGFWDTEAFF
v_gene: TRBV5-1; j_gene: TRBJ2-2; CDR3aa: CASQEVANTGELFF
v_gene: TRBV6-5; j_gene: TRBJ1-1; CDR3aa: CASSSVTGAIEAFF
v_gene: TRBV12-3/TRBV12-4; j_gene: TRBJ2-1; CDR3aa: CASSPGGRQFF
v_gene: TRBV12-3/TRBV12-4; j_gene: TRBJ2-3; CDR3aa: CASSYRLAGLTDTQYF
v_gene: TRBV20-1; j_gene: TRBJ2-1; CDR3aa: CSAGSSSYNEQFF
v_gene: TRBV24-1; j_gene: TRBJ2-3; CDR3aa: CATSDSLGSTDTQYF
v_gene: TRBV5-1; j_gene: TRBJ1-2; CDR3aa: CASSNGQYPGYTF
v_gene: TRBV20-1; j_gene: TRBJ2-3; CDR3aa: CSARVPTGTFTQYF